The following is a T cell receptor beta chain sequence with its context. Germline V gives CDR1 SGHTA, CDR2 FQGNSA. The CDR3 loop spans 17 amino acids. The junction had 6 bases not matched to a gene; V was cut back by 4 bases and J by 2 bases. Authors' methods: Amplification from reference gene primers served as the basis for estimated nucleated cell counts. Sequencing used immunoSEQ multiplex PCR; TCRdb keeps in-frame clones, though not all of them. V and J calls plus clone size are reproduced from that table; the DNA served to infer D and trimming. The top ten hold over 6% of the sample, which has roughly 120,000 clones, about 72% seen once. The entry originates in a study of blood T cell repertoires in COVID-19. Overall study context: Some COVID-19 samples were acute and others convalescent; all came from the United States, Italy and Spain. PBMCs, B-cell-depleted T cells, or T cells were the source of the cDNA or gDNA that made up the material.

Material for sequencing was peripheral blood. The rearrangement joins TRBV7-2 to TRBJ2-5; 14 bases are shared with TRBD2. This receptor was identified in a woman aged 60-75 years with acute or convalescent COVID-19. Written as DNA, the CDR3 is TGTGCCAGCAGCTCTGGACTAGCGGGGGGTAGGCAAGAGACCCAGTACTTC. This sequence encodes CASSSGLAGGRQETQYF.